Sequencing of this T cell receptor beta chain was carried out in a study of cytomegalovirus exposure and HLA in healthy donors. In germline, CDR1 is LNHNV, CDR2 YYDKDF (reference sequence). The CDR3 has 19 amino acids. With 0 bases clipped from V and 0 bases from J, the junction kept 8 bases outside the gene matches. General study results and limits: Cytomegalovirus association was listed for under 200 TCR beta chains. In presence/absence analyses, roughly uniform sequencing depth across donors was assumed. Analysis was carried out at a later point, and it linked a missense DCLRE1C variant to TCR beta V- and J-gene trimming.

The PCR was carried out with 60 Vbeta primers and 13 Jbeta primers. Profiled with immunoSEQ multiplex PCR; TCRdb holds only in-frame clones, not every one. The data contain fewer than 250,000 clones, around 77% of them seen just once; the ten biggest clones take up 1.6%. About this clone itself: The antigen is undetermined.

This chain joins TRBV15 and TRBJ2-4, with TRBD2 matching over 10 bases. The sequenced sample consisted of PBMCs. The sequence was collected from a woman between 18 and 29 years old in good health and CMV-seronegative. CDR3 coding DNA: TGTGCCACCAGCAGAGAGGCACTAGCGGGATACCTAGCCAAAAACATTCAGTACTTC. Protein sequence: CATSREALAGYLAKNIQYF.